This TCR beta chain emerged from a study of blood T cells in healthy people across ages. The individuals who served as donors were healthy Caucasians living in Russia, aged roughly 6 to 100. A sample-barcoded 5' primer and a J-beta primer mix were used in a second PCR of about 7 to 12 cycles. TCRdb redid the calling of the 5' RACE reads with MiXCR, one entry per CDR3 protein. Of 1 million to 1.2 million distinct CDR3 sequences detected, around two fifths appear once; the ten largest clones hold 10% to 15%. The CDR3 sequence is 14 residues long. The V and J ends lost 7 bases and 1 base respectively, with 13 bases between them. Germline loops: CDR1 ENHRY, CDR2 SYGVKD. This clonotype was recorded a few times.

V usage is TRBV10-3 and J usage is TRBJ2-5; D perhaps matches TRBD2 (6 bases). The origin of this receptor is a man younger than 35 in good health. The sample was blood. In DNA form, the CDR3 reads TGTGCCATCACCCCCGCGGGAAGCCAAGAGACCCAGTACTTC. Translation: CAITPAGSQETQYF.